The TCR beta chain described here comes from a study of response to subunit inactivated influenza vaccine. The CDR3 loop spans 12 amino acids. V was trimmed by 5 bases and J by 4 bases, leaving 8 bases between them. Looked up from germline, CDR1 is LGHNA and CDR2 is YSLEER. A remark on this clonotype: As yet, its antigen is unknown.

TCRdb re-called the RT-PCR reads through MiXCR, storing one row per CDR3 protein. The table records hundreds of thousands of distinct CDR3 sequences, about 8% of them present only once. Whole-study results and caveats: Authors proposed each seasonal influenza vaccination draws in few new T cells.

This TCR came from a man aged 45-69 years who received an inactivated influenza vaccine. This chain links TRBV4-3 with TRBJ2-5; D gene uncertain. Sequenced here: PBMCs from blood, sampled around 2 years after vaccination. In DNA, the CDR3 is TGCGCCAGCAGCGGTCCGGGAGAGACCCAGTACTTC. It codes for CASSGPGETQYF.